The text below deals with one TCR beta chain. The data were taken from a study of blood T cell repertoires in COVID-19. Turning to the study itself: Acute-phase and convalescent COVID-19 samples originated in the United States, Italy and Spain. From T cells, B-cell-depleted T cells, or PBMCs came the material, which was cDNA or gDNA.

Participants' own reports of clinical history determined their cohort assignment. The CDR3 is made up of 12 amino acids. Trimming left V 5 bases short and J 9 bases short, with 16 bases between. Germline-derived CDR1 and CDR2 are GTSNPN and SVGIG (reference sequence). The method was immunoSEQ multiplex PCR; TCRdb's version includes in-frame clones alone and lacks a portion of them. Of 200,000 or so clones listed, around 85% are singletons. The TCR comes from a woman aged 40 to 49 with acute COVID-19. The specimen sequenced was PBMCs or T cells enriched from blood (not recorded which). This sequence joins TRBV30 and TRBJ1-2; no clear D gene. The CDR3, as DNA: TGTGCCTGGGCTCCCGACGGGTCCCGCTACACCTTC. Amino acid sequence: CAWAPDGSRYTF.